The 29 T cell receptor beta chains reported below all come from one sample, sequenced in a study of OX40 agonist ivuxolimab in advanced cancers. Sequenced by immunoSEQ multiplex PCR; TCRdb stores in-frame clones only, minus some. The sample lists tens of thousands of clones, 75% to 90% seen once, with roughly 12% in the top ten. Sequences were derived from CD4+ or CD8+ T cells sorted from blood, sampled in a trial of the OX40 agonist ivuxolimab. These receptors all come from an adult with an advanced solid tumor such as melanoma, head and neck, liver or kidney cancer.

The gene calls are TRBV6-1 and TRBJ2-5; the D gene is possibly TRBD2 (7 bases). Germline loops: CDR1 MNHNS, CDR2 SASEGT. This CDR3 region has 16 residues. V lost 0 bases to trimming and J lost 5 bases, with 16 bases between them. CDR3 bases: TGTGCCAGCAGTGAAGCATACGGGGGGCTGCGGGAGACCCAGTACTTC. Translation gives CASSEAYGGLRETQYF.

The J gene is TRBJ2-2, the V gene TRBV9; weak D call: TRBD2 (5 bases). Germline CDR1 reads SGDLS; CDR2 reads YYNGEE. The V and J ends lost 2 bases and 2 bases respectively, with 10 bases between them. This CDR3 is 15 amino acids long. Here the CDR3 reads CASSVGLANTGELFF. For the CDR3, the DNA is TGTGCCAGCAGCGTCGGGCTAGCCAACACCGGGGAGCTGTTTTTT.

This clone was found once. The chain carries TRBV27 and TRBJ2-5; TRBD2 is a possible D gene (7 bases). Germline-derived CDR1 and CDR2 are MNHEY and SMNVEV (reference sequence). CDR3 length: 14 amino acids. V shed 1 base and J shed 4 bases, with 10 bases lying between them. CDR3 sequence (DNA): TGTGCCAGCAGTTTATTAGGGGGGGGAGAGACCCAGTACTTC. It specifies CASSLLGGGETQYF.

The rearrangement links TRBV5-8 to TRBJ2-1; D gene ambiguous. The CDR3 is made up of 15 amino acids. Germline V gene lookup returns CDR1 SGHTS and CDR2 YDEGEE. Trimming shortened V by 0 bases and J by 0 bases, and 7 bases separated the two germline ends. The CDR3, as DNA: TGTGCCAGCAGCTTGGGCCAGAACTCCTACAATGAGCAGTTCTTC. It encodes CASSLGQNSYNEQFF.

The CDR3 here is CASSPLDGAYEQYF. The DNA for the CDR3 is TGTGCCAGCAGTCCGTTGGACGGCGCCTACGAGCAGTACTTC. The chain links TRBV27 to TRBJ2-7; D uncertain. The germline gives CDR1 MNHEY, CDR2 SMNVEV (reference sequence). Trimming removed 5 bases at V and 2 bases at J, with 13 bases between. CDR3 size: 14 residues.

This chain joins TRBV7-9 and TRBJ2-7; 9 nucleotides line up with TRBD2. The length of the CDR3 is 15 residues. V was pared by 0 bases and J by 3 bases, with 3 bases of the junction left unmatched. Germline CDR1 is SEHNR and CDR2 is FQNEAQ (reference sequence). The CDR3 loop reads CASSLADSGGYEQYF. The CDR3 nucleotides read TGTGCCAGCAGCTTAGCGGATAGCGGGGGCTACGAGCAGTACTTC.

DNA of the CDR3: TGTGCCAGCAGCTTAACTAGTACAAGCACAGATACGCAGTATTTT. Amino acids: CASSLTSTSTDTQYF. The chain couples TRBV7-8 to TRBJ2-3; possible D gene TRBD2, 5 bases. Per germline, CDR1 SGHVS and CDR2 FQNEAQ. This CDR3 is built from 15 residues. Trimming removed 2 bases from V and 0 bases from J, with 9 bases in between.

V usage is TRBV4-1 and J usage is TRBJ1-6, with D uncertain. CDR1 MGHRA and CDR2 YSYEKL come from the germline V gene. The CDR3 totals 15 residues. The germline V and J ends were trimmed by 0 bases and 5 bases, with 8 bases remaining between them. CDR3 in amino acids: CASSQEDLNNSPLHF. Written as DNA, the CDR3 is TGCGCCAGCAGCCAAGAGGACCTGAATAATTCACCCCTCCACTTT.

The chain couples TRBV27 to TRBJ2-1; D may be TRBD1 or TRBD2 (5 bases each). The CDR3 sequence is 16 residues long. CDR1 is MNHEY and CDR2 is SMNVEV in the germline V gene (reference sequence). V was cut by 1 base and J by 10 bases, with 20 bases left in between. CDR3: CASSLLGSGGPSEQFF. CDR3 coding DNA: TGTGCCAGCAGTTTATTGGGCAGTGGGGGTCCCTCGGAGCAGTTCTTC.

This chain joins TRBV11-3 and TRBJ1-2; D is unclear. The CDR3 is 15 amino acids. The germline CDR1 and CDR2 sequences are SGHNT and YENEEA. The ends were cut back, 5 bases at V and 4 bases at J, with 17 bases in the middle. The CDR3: CASSDSLDGSYGYTF. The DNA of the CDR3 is TGTGCCAGCAGCGATTCGCTAGACGGAAGCTATGGCTACACCTTC.

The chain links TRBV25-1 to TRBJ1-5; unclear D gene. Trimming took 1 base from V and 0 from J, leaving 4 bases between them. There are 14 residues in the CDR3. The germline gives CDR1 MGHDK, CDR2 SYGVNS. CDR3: CASSESYSNQPQHF. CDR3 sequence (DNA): TGTGCCAGCAGTGAATCATATAGCAATCAGCCCCAGCATTTT.

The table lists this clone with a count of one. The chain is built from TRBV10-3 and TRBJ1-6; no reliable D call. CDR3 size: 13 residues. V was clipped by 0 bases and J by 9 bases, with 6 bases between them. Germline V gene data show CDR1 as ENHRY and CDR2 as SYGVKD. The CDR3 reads CAISESQGSPLHF. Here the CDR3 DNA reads TGTGCCATCAGTGAGTCCCAAGGTTCACCCCTCCACTTT.

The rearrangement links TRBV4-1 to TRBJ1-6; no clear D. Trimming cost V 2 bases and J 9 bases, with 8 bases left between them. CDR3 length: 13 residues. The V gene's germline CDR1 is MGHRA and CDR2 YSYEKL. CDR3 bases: TGCGCCAGCAGCCAAATGGGCAGTTCACCCCTCCACTTT. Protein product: CASSQMGSSPLHF.

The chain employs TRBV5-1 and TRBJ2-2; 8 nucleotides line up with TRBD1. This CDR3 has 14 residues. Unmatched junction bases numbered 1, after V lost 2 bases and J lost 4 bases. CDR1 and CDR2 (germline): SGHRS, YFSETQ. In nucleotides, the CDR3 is TGCGCCAGCAGCTTCGACAGGGGCACCGGGGAGCTGTTTTTT. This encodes CASSFDRGTGELFF.

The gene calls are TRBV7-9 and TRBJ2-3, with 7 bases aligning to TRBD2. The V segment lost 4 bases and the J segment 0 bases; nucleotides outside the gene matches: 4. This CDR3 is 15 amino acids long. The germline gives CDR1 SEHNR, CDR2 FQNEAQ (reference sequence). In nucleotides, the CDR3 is TGTGCCAGCAGCTCATGGGGGGGGAGCACAGATACGCAGTATTTT. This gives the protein CASSSWGGSTDTQYF.

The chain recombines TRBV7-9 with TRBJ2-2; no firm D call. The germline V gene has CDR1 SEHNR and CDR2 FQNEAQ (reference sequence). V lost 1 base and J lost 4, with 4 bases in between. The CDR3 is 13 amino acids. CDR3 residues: CASSLDGTGELFF. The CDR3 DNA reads TGTGCCAGCAGCTTAGACGGCACCGGGGAGCTGTTTTTT.

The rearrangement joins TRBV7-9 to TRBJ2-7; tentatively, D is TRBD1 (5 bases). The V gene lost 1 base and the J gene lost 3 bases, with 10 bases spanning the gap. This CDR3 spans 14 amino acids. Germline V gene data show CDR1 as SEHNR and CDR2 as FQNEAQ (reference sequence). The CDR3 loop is CASSLVGQGYEQYF. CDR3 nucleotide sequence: TGTGCCAGCAGCTTAGTGGGGCAGGGCTACGAGCAGTACTTC.

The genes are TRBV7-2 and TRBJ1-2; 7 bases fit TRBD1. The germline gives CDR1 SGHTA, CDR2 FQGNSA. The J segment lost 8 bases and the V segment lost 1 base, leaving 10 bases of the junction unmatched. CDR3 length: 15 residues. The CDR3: CASSLEDRILLGYTF. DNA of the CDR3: TGTGCCAGCAGCTTAGAGGACAGGATACTTTTGGGCTACACCTTC.

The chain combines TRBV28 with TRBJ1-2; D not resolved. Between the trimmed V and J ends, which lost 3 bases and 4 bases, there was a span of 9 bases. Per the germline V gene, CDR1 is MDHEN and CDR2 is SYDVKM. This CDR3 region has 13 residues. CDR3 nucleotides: TGTGCCAGCAGTTTGGGGTCAGTCTATGGCTACACCTTC. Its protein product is CASSLGSVYGYTF.

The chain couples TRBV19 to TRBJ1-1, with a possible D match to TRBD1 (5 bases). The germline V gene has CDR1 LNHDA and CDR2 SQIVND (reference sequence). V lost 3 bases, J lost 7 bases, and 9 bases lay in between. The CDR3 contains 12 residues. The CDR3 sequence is CASSMGVGEAFF. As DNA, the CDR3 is TGTGCCAGTAGTATGGGGGTAGGTGAAGCTTTCTTT. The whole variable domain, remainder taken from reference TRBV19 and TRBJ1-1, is DGGITQSPKYLFRKEGQNVTLSCEQNLNHDAMYWYRQDPGQGLRLIYYSQIVNDFQKGDIAEGYSVSREKKESFPLTVTSAQKNPTAFYLCASSMGVGEAFFGQGTRLTVV.

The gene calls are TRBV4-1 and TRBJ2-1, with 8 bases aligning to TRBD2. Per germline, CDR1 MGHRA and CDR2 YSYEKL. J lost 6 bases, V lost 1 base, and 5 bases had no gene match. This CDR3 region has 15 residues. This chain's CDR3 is CASSQGTSFPNEQFF. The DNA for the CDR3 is TGCGCCAGCAGCCAAGGGACTAGCTTTCCCAATGAGCAGTTCTTC.

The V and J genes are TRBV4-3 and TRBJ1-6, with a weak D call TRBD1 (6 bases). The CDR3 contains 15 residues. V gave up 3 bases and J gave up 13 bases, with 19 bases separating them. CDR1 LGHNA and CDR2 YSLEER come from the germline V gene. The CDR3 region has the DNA TGCGCCAGCAGCCATGCGCCGGGAGGGGGTGAGCCCCTCCACTTT. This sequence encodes CASSHAPGGGEPLHF.

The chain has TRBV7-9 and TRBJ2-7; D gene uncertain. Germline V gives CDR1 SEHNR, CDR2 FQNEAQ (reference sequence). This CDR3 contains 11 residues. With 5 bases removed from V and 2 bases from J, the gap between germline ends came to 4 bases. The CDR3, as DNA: TGTGCCAGCAGCCCGACCTACGAGCAGTACTTC. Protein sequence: CASSPTYEQYF.

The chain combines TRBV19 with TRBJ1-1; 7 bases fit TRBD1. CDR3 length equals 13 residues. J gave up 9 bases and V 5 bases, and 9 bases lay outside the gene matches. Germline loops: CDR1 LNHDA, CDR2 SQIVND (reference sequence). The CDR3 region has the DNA TGTGCCAGTAGTGTCAAGCCGGGACAGCAAGCTTTCTTT. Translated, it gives CASSVKPGQQAFF.

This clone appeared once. The CDR3 coding sequence is TGTGCCAGCAGCCTATTCGGGACTAGCGGTAGATACGAGCAGTACTTC. Translating gives CASSLFGTSGRYEQYF. V is TRBV7-8 and J is TRBJ2-7, with TRBD2 matching over 11 bases. V lost 5 bases and J lost 4; bases outside the gene matches: 10. This CDR3 has 16 residues. The germline V gene has CDR1 SGHVS and CDR2 FQNEAQ.

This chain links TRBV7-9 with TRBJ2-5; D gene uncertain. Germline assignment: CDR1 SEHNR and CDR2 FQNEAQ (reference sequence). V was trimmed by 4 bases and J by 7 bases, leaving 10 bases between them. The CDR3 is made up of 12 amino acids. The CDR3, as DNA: TGTGCCAGCAGCTCCGTCGACGGGACCCAGTACTTC. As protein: CASSSVDGTQYF.

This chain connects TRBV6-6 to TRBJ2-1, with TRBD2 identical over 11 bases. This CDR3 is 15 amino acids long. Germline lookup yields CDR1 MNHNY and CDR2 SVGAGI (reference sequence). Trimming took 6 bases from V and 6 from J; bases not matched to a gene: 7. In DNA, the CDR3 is TGTGCCAGCAGGTCCATAGCGGGAGGGGTCAATGAGCAGTTCTTC. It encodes CASRSIAGGVNEQFF.

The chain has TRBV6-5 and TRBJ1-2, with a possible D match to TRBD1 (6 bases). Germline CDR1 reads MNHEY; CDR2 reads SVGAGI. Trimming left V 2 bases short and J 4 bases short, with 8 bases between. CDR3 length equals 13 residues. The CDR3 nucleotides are TGTGCCAGCAGTTACACAGGGAGCTATGGCTACACCTTC. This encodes CASSYTGSYGYTF.

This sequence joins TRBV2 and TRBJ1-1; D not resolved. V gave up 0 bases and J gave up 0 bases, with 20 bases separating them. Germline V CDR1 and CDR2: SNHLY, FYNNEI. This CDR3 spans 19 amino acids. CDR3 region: CASSEAISPRSLMNTEAFF. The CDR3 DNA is TGTGCCAGCAGTGAAGCGATATCCCCCCGAAGTTTGATGAACACTGAAGCTTTCTTT.